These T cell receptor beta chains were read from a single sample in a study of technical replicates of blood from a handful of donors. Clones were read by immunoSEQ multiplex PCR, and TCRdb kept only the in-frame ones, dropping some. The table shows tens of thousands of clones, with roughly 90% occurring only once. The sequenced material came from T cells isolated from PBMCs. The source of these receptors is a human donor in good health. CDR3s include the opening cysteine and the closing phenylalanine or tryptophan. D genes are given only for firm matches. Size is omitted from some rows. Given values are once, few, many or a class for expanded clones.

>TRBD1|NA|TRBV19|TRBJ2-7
TGTGCCAGTAGCCCTTCTCCCGGGACAGATTGGAAGTACTTC
CASSPSPGTDWKYF
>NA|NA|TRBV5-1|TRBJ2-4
TGCGCCAGCAGCCCGGATATGGACCAAGGGGATTACATTCAGTACTTC
CASSPDMDQGDYIQYF
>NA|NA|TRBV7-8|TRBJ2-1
TGTGCCAGCAGCTTAGGCATACCTAGCTCCTACAATGAGCAGTTCTTC
CASSLGIPSSYNEQFF
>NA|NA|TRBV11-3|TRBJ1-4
TGTGCCAGCAGCTTAGATCTGAGGGATCGGGGAAAACTGTTTTTT
CASSLDLRDRGKLFF
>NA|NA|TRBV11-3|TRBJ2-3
TGTGCCAGCAGCTTGGGCTCGTCGGATACGCAGTATTTT
CASSLGSSDTQYF
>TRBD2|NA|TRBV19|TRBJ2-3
TGTGCCAGTAGTACCACCCGAGGGACTAGCGGGCTCACAGATACGCAGTATTTT
CASSTTRGTSGLTDTQYF
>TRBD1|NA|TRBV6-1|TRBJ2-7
TGTGCCAGCAGGAGGACAGGGCCTGCCTACGAGCAGTACTTC
CASRRTGPAYEQYF
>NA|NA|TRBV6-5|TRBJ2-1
TGTGCCAGCAGTTCGTACGGGGTACCTGGGGATGAGCAGTTCTTC
CASSSYGVPGDEQFF
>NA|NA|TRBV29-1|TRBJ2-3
TGCAGCGTGTTCCGAGGCTACACAGATACGCAGTATTTT
CSVFRGYTDTQYF
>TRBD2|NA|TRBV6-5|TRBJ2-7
TGTGCCAGTACTAGCGGGAGAAGCTACGAACAGTACTTC
CASTSGRSYEQYF
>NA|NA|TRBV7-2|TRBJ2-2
TGTGCCAGCAGCCAAGCGGTGAACACCGGGGAGCTGTTTTTT
CASSQAVNTGELFF
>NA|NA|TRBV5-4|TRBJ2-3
TGTGCCGTGGACGGCGGGAGCACAGATACGCAGTATTTT
CAVDGGSTDTQYF
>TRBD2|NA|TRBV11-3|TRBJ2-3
TGTGCCAGCAGCTCTCTAGCGGGAGGAAAGAATACGCAGTATTTT
CASSSLAGGKNTQYF
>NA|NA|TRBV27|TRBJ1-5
TGTGCCAGAGAACGGGACACTTTTAGCAATCAGCCCCAGCATTTT
CARERDTFSNQPQHF
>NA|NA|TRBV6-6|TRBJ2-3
TGTGCCAGCAGCAGCGGGAGCACAGATACGCAGTATTTT
CASSSGSTDTQYF
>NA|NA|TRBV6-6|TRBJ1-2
TGTGCCAGCAGTTACTCCATGGAGGTGTCAGGGGCCTTC
CASSYSMEVSGAF
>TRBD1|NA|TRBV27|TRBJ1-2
TGTGCCAGCAGTTTAACTCCTCTCGGGACAGACTATGGCTACACCTTC
CASSLTPLGTDYGYTF
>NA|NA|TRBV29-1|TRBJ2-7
TGCAGCGTTGTAACAGGGACCAGCGAGCAGTACTTC
CSVVTGTSEQYF
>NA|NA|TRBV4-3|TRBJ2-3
TGCGCCAGCAGCCAAGATTCCCTCCCTAACACAGATACGCAGTATTTT
CASSQDSLPNTDTQYF
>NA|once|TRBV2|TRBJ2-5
TGTGCCAGCAGCTTCCAAGAGACCCAGTACTTC
CASSFQETQYF
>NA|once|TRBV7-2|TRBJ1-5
TGTGCCAGCAGCTCCCGGGACTTATATAGCAATCAGCCCCAGCATTTT
CASSSRDLYSNQPQHF
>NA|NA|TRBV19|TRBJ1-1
TGTGCCAGTAGAAAGAGGATTGAAGCTTTCTTT
CASRKRIEAFF
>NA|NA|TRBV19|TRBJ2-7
TGTGCCAGTAGTATAGGGAGCTCCTACGAGCAGTACTTC
CASSIGSSYEQYF
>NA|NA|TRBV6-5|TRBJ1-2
TGTGCCAGCAGCCCCACGGCGCGGTCGTATGGCTACACCTTC
CASSPTARSYGYTF
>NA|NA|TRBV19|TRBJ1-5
TGTGCCAGTAATTTCGGGAGAAGTAGCAATCAGCCCCAGCATTTT
CASNFGRSSNQPQHF
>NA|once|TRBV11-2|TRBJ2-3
TGTGCCAGCAGCAGCAGGGCTAGCACAGATACGCAGTATTTT
CASSSRASTDTQYF
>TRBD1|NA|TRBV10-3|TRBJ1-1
TGTGCCAGCGCGGACAGGGAGGGAACTGAAGCTTTCTTT
CASADREGTEAFF
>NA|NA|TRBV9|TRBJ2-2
TGTGCCAGCAGCCCAAGACTAGACCCCGGGGAGCTGTTTTTT
CASSPRLDPGELFF
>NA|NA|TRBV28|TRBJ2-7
TGTGCCAGCGGGTCGGGGAGTGACACATCCTACGAGCAGTACTTC
CASGSGSDTSYEQYF
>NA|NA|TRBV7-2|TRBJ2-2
TGTGCCAGCAGCCAAACACGGAACACCGGGGAGCTGTTTTTT
CASSQTRNTGELFF
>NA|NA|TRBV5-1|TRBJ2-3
TGCGCCAGCAGCTTGAGTCTTAGCGGTAGCACAGATACGCAGTATTTT
CASSLSLSGSTDTQYF
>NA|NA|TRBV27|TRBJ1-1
TGTGCCAGCAGTTTTTGGGGCGACACTGAAGCTTTCTTT
CASSFWGDTEAFF
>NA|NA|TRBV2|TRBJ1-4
TGTGCCAGCAGTTCGTCTCTGAGTCGGGAAAAACTGTTTTTT
CASSSSLSREKLFF
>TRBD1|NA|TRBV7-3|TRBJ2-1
TGTGCCAGCAGCGCCCGGGACAGGGGGTACAATGAGCAGTTCTTC
CASSARDRGYNEQFF
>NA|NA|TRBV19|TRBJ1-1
TGTGCCAGTAGTATTCTGAAGGAGGCGAACACTGAAGCTTTCTTT
CASSILKEANTEAFF
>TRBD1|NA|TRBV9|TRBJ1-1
TGTGCCAGCAGCGGACGTGGGGAGGGCGGGACAGGTACCACTGAAGCTTTCTTT
CASSGRGEGGTGTTEAFF
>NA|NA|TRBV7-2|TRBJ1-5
TGTGCCAGCAGCTTCAAGGAGAGTCAGCCCCAGCATTTT
CASSFKESQPQHF
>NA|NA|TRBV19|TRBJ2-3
TGTGCCAGTAGTTGGGGACTGGATACGCAGTATTTT
CASSWGLDTQYF